The subject of this entry is one T cell receptor beta chain. Sequencing was performed with immunoSEQ multiplex PCR; in TCRdb, only in-frame clones are kept and a portion is missing. The data hold 150,000 to 200,000 clones, with approximately 88% observed a single time. This specimen belongs to a study of blood T cell repertoires in COVID-19. The V end was cut by 5 bases, the J end by 9 bases, with 11 bases between. The length of the CDR3 is 12 residues. Sequenced input: PBMCs or T cells enriched from blood (not recorded which). The receptor comes from a woman younger than 35 who had recovered from COVID-19. This rearrangement joins TRBV12-3 or TRBV12-4 to TRBJ2-1; no clear D. The CDR3 here is CASSLGSGEQFF. The CDR3, as DNA: TGTGCCAGCAGTCTAGGATCCGGTGAGCAGTTCTTC.